The 7 T cell receptor beta chains presented below share a single source sample, sequenced in a study of blood T cell repertoires in COVID-19. Method: immunoSEQ multiplex PCR; TCRdb's copy keeps in-frame clones and lacks some. The sample shows 300,000 to 500,000 clones, around 89% of them seen only once. The source material was PBMCs or T cells enriched from blood (not recorded which). The receptors here all came from a woman aged 25-40 years with acute COVID-19.

This clone was counted only a few times. This sequence joins TRBV5-1 and TRBJ1-4, with 8 bases lining up with TRBD1. Germline V CDR1 and CDR2: SGHRS, YFSETQ. V lost 0 bases to trimming and J lost 4 bases; unmatched junction nucleotides: 14. The CDR3 covers 19 residues. The CDR3 nucleotides read TGCGCCAGCAGCTTGGGAGGACAGGGCCACAGGTCTAATAATGAAAAACTGTTTTTT. Protein product: CASSLGGQGHRSNNEKLFF.

The chain links TRBV19 to TRBJ1-2; no reliable D call. Deletions cut 5 bases from V and 2 bases from J, with 6 bases between. Germline CDR1 is LNHDA and CDR2 is SQIVND (reference sequence). The CDR3 contains 12 residues. The CDR3 nucleotides read TGTGCCAGTAGTCCAGGAAACTATGGCTACACCTTC. Amino acids: CASSPGNYGYTF.

The genes are TRBV19 and TRBJ1-3; D not certain. CDR3 size: 13 residues. Between the trimmed V and J ends, which lost 7 bases and 5 bases, there was a span of 12 bases. CDR1 is LNHDA and CDR2 is SQIVND in the germline V gene (reference sequence). For the CDR3, the DNA is TGTGCCAGTAAGGCTCAGGCAAGAAACACCATATATTTT. Encoded protein: CASKAQARNTIYF. Full variable domain (remainder filled in from reference TRBV19 and TRBJ1-3): DGGITQSPKYLFRKEGQNVTLSCEQNLNHDAMYWYRQDPGQGLRLIYYSQIVNDFQKGDIAEGYSVSREKKESFPLTVTSAQKNPTAFYLCASKAQARNTIYFGEGSWLTVV.

This clone was seen a single time. V and J are TRBV7-9 and TRBJ2-2, with 7 bases that match TRBD1. The germline V gene encodes CDR1 SEHNR and CDR2 FQNEAQ (reference sequence). Trimming removed 11 bases from V and 1 base from J; junction bases left unmatched: 7. This CDR3 is built from 14 residues. For the CDR3, the DNA is TGTGCCTCCCTCGACAGGGTGAACACCGGGGAGCTGTTTTTT. It encodes CASLDRVNTGELFF.

This chain uses TRBV30 with TRBJ2-3; possibly TRBD1 for D (6 bases). The CDR3 loop spans 18 amino acids. V was cut by 3 bases and J by 4 bases, with 26 bases left in between. Germline-derived CDR1 and CDR2 are GTSNPN and SVGIG (reference sequence). This CDR3 is CAWSPQYHAQPGADTQYF. CDR3 DNA: TGTGCCTGGAGCCCCCAATACCACGCCCAACCAGGGGCAGATACGCAGTATTTT.

This chain joins TRBV20-1 and TRBJ2-7, with D uncertain. Germline CDR1 DFQATT, CDR2 SNEGSKA (reference sequence). The length of the CDR3 is 11 residues. V shed 5 bases and J shed 2 bases, with 7 bases lying between them. CDR3 sequence reads: CSAEQAYEQYF. The DNA of the CDR3 is TGCAGTGCTGAGCAGGCCTACGAGCAGTACTTC.

The V and J genes are TRBV18 and TRBJ2-1; the match to TRBD1 covers 7 bases. CDR3 length: 18 residues. Germline V gene lookup returns CDR1 KGHSH and CDR2 LQKENI. V shed 6 bases and J 0 bases; nucleotides not matched to a gene: 14. The CDR3 region is CASSQQGTGTSSYNEQFF. The CDR3 region has the DNA TGTGCCAGCTCGCAACAGGGGACGGGTACTAGCTCCTACAATGAGCAGTTCTTC.